Sequencing of this TCR beta chain was carried out in a study of post-analysis software for immune sequencing data. Turning to the study itself: Recorded disease courses covered relapsing-remitting, secondary progressive and progressive-relapsing multiple sclerosis. Some patients had no subtype annotation.

Study outcomes and limitations: By F measure, samples from a shared preparation batch strongly co-clustered. Diversity measured as normalized Chao1 was significantly lower in multiple sclerosis patients than in controls. The study found TRBV5-6, TRBV5-1 and TRBV20-1 among about 5 TRBV segments more frequent in patients than controls.

The TCR beta cDNA libraries contained unique molecular identifiers. It was from about 0.94 to 9.7 million T cells that about half a million cDNA molecules came. One entry per CDR3 protein results from TCRdb running MiXCR on the PCR reads. The top ten clones hold under 2% of a sample with 450,000 to 650,000 distinct CDR3 sequences, around 40% of them seen once. The germline V gene encodes CDR1 LGHDT and CDR2 YNNKEL (reference sequence). With V trimmed by 2 bases and J by 3 bases, 6 bases remained unmatched. This CDR3 has 15 amino acids. Turning to this clonotype: Its antigen remains unknown.

The chain uses TRBV3-1 and TRBJ2-5, with 7 bases aligning to TRBD1. This clonotype originated in a girl aged 10 to 17 with multiple sclerosis. Input material: blood. CDR3 sequence (DNA): TGTGCCAGCAGCCAAACCGGGACAGATGAAGAGACCCAGTACTTC. Its protein is CASSQTGTDEETQYF.